These 15 T cell receptor beta chains originate from one sample sequenced in a study of T cell responses to AZD1222 COVID-19 vaccine. Clones were sequenced by immunoSEQ multiplex PCR, and TCRdb holds only the in-frame ones, with some missing. This table holds around 150,000 clones, more than 85% found once. The source material was peripheral blood, sampled 28 days after the second AZD1222 dose. These receptors all come from an adult who received the AZD1222 COVID-19 vaccine.

The chain joins TRBV7-9 to TRBJ2-1, with a tentative D call TRBD1 (6 bases). Per the germline V gene, CDR1 is SEHNR and CDR2 is FQNEAQ (reference sequence). This CDR3 contains 15 residues. Trimming pared 6 bases from V and 8 bases from J, leaving 20 bases between. The CDR3 sequence: CASRLQQGPGYEQFF. CDR3 bases: TGTGCCAGCAGGCTACAACAGGGTCCTGGATATGAGCAGTTCTTC.

This clone was detected once. The V and J genes are TRBV7-6 and TRBJ2-5, with D perhaps TRBD2 (6 bases). This CDR3 has 16 amino acids. With 1 base removed from V and 0 bases from J, the gap between germline ends came to 12 bases. Germline V lookup: CDR1 SGHVS, CDR2 FNYEAQ. CDR3 DNA: TGTGCCAGCAGCTTAGAGGGGTGGGACTACCAAGAGACCCAGTACTTC. Translated, it gives CASSLEGWDYQETQYF.

In this sample, this clone turned up a few times. V usage is TRBV5-3 and J usage is TRBJ1-2, with D uncertain. TRBV5-3 is placed among ORFs of uncertain function. The CDR3 has 14 residues. V was cut by 4 bases and J by 4 bases, with 14 bases left in between. CDR3 DNA: TGTGCCAGAAGCGCTATACATGGAGGCTATGGCTACACCTTC. This encodes CARSAIHGGYGYTF.

This rearrangement joins TRBV4-3 to TRBJ1-4; TRBD1 is a possible D gene (5 bases). The length of the CDR3 is 16 residues. Germline CDR1 is LGHNA and CDR2 is YSLEER. The ends were cut back, 1 base at V and 3 bases at J, with 12 bases in the middle. This chain's CDR3 is CASSQGVGGPNEKLFF. CDR3 nucleotide sequence: TGCGCCAGCAGCCAAGGGGTGGGGGGACCTAATGAAAAACTGTTTTTT.

This chain joins TRBV6-1 and TRBJ1-1; D perhaps matches TRBD1 (5 bases). Germline loops: CDR1 MNHNS, CDR2 SASEGT. Trimming removed 3 bases at V and 0 bases at J, with 11 bases between. The CDR3 is 15 amino acids. CDR3 in DNA: TGTGCCAGCAGTGATGCCAGGGCCGTGAACACTGAAGCTTTCTTT. Translating it yields CASSDARAVNTEAFF.

The V gene is TRBV5-4, the J gene TRBJ2-3; 14 positions agree with TRBD2. The V gene's germline CDR1 is SGHNT and CDR2 YYREEE (reference sequence). This CDR3 contains 16 residues. Losses at the gene ends were 4 bases for V and 3 bases for J; bases not matched to a gene: 4. CDR3 bases: TGTGCCAGCAGCATGGGACTAGCGGGAGTAACAGATACGCAGTATTTT. Translation gives CASSMGLAGVTDTQYF.

The chain uses TRBV6-5 and TRBJ1-5; no definite D call. The V end was cut by 6 bases, the J end by 4 bases, with 10 bases between. This CDR3 is 13 amino acids long. Germline CDR1 reads MNHEY; CDR2 reads SVGAGI. The CDR3 nucleotides read TGTGCCAGCAGCCGCGGTTGGAATCAGCCCCAGCATTTT. The encoded protein is CASSRGWNQPQHF.

This chain joins TRBV18 and TRBJ1-2; 7 positions match TRBD1. Trimming cost V 2 bases and J 6 bases; bases outside gene matches: 6. Germline V gene lookup returns CDR1 KGHSH and CDR2 LQKENI. This CDR3 is 14 amino acids long. This chain's CDR3 is CASSPGTVPNGYTF. For the CDR3, the DNA is TGTGCCAGCTCACCAGGGACAGTTCCGAATGGCTACACCTTC.

The V gene is TRBV11-2, the J gene TRBJ1-6, with D hard to call. The V end was cut by 4 bases, the J end by 2 bases, with 15 bases between. Germline lookup yields CDR1 SGHAT and CDR2 FQNNGV. This CDR3 contains 17 residues. CDR3: CASSSQETRAYNSPLHF. The CDR3 bases are TGTGCCAGCAGCTCCCAGGAAACCAGAGCCTATAATTCACCCCTCCACTTT.

The chain employs TRBV6-2 or TRBV6-3 and TRBJ1-5; no clear D gene. CDR3 length equals 14 residues. Trimming removed 2 bases at V and 5 bases at J, with 10 bases between. CDR1 is MNHEY, CDR2 SVGEGT, per germline. The CDR3 reads CASSYLGVDQPQHF. CDR3 nucleotides: TGTGCCAGCAGTTACCTTGGGGTAGATCAGCCCCAGCATTTT.

This clone has a single count. The chain employs TRBV7-9 and TRBJ1-1, with D possibly TRBD1 on 6 matching bases. The CDR3 spans 15 residues. The V gene's germline CDR1 is SEHNR and CDR2 FQNEAQ (reference sequence). V lost 10 bases and J 1 base, leaving 19 bases between the germline ends. This chain's CDR3 is CATNQGFYENTEAFF. As DNA, the CDR3 is TGTGCCACCAATCAGGGGTTCTACGAGAACACTGAAGCTTTCTTT.

The chain carries TRBV12-3 or TRBV12-4 and TRBJ1-3; no clear D gene. The V and J ends lost 3 bases and 8 bases respectively, with 11 bases between them. CDR3 size: 13 residues. The CDR3 coding sequence is TGTGCCAGCAGTTTGGCGGGTTTTGACACCATATATTTT. Translated, it gives CASSLAGFDTIYF.

The rearrangement links TRBV7-8 to TRBJ1-4, with TRBD1 as a possible D gene (6 bases). Germline assignment: CDR1 SGHVS and CDR2 FQNEAQ. The CDR3 length is 14 residues. Trimming cost V 5 bases and J 8 bases, with 15 bases left between them. CDR3 nucleotide sequence: TGTGCCAGCAGCCAAACACAGGGTCGGGAAAAACTGTTTTTT. The encoded protein is CASSQTQGREKLFF.

The CDR3 DNA sequence: TGCGCCAGCAGCCCCCCCAGGGGTTCTCACTATGGCTACACCTTC. Translating it yields CASSPPRGSHYGYTF. This sequence joins TRBV5-1 and TRBJ1-2; D might be TRBD1 (6 bases). The V end lost 4 bases, the J end lost 3 bases, and 16 bases lay between the germline ends. Germline CDR1 is SGHRS and CDR2 is YFSETQ. This CDR3 region has 15 residues.

This sequence joins TRBV19 and TRBJ1-3; no clear D gene. The V gene's germline CDR1 is LNHDA and CDR2 SQIVND (reference sequence). The V end was cut by 4 bases, the J end by 4 bases, with 14 bases between. The CDR3 extends over 15 amino acids. The CDR3 sequence is CASSKDPATGNTIYF. CDR3 nucleotide sequence: TGTGCCAGTAGTAAGGACCCCGCCACGGGAAACACCATATATTTT. Full variable domain (outside the CDR3, taken from reference TRBV19 and TRBJ1-3): DGGITQSPKYLFRKEGQNVTLSCEQNLNHDAMYWYRQDPGQGLRLIYYSQIVNDFQKGDIAEGYSVSREKKESFPLTVTSAQKNPTAFYLCASSKDPATGNTIYFGEGSWLTVV.